This T cell receptor beta chain was profiled in a study of T cell responses to AZD1222 COVID-19 vaccine (dated by TCRdb to about 2021). General notes on the study: TCR sequencing was performed for roughly 250 trial participants, of whom some 200 were given two doses of AZD1222 and around 25 were given two doses of MenACWY control vaccine. Trial participants were enrolled by age into 18-55, 56-69 and 70-plus year subgroups, with 148, 28 and 57 TCR-sequenced participants respectively. The paper as a whole reports these results and caveats: Conclusions about previously exposed vaccinees are limited because only five to seven AZD1222 recipients were SARS-CoV-2 seropositive at baseline. After two AZD1222 doses, spike-specific TCR breadth and depth were significantly higher than at day 0 and than in MenACWY recipients. Epitopes outside the regions mutated in the B.1.351 and B.1.1.7 variants were reportedly recognized by nearly half of the unique spike-specific TCRs. In the small 56-69-year group, the increase in depth fell short of significance, most likely because of low power. The vaccine-associated CD4 TCRs covered the entire spike protein, and the dominant responses fell in regions 160-218 and 743-854. Because no day 14 peak-response samples were available, repertoires were characterized only after the peak T cell response. Participants were mostly white British, with more females than males. The authors suggested clonal diversity may have been underestimated.

Relative to germline, V is 5 bases shorter and J is 1 base shorter, with 18 bases between their ends. CDR1 and CDR2, per the germline V gene, are SGHAT and FQNNGV. The CDR3 numbers 16 residues from cysteine through phenylalanine. Only CDR3 DNA remains: 48 bases, in frame from the first base. As for this clone: Its antigen has not been determined. Base qualities are not recorded, but no much larger clone differs from it by a single base.

The time point tag for this specimen amounts to: about 28 days (+/-7) after the second vaccine dose. AZD1222 recipients with second doses at about 4 weeks or about 12 weeks were pooled, because spike-specific TCR depth and breadth did not differ between schedules. Vaccinee samples came from UK trials COV001 and COV002, including a single-blind randomized controlled phase 2/3 trial of AZD1222 (ChAdOx1 nCoV-19) in healthy adults. For TCRbeta chain sequencing, PBMC samples from trial participants were taken at day 0 and at day 28 after the second dose. The CDR3 regions of human TCRbeta chains were subjected to immunosequencing. The authors' pipeline ran thus. Repertoire TCRs were matched against a reference library of SARS-CoV-2-specific TCRs generated with the MIRA antigen-specificity platform. Breadth meant the fraction of unique TCRs that were SARS-CoV-2-associated, whereas depth meant the fraction of total T cells that were SARS-CoV-2-associated. Using the MIRA data, every spike-specific TCR was mapped to the spike region that the TCR reacted to and assigned to either a CD4 or a CD8 class. Log10-transformed breadth and depth values were compared by one-way ANOVA with Sidak's multiple comparisons tests. The clones in this table, taken by TCRdb from immuneACCESS, are in-frame only. Not every clone is retained; where verified, under half of the shortfall comes from an unresolved V gene, and the cause of the rest is unknown. V and J calls and clone size are copied from that table; D and trimming were computed from the DNA. The sample table lists tens of thousands of clones, about four fifths of them with a count of one. The ten largest clonotypes hold approximately 26% of the sample.

The clonotype originates from an adult who received the AZD1222 COVID-19 vaccine. The specimen comprised peripheral blood, sampled 28 days after the second AZD1222 dose. The chain joins TRBV11-2 to TRBJ2-7, with the D gene not confidently named. The DNA is TGTGCCAGCAGCATCTTCAGTAGTCAAGGGTCCTACGAGCAGTACTTC. The resulting protein is CASSIFSSQGSYEQYF.